This TCR beta chain was retrieved from a study of human T cells and chemical hapten exposure. About the research overall: The study traced per-sample TCR yield variation mainly to small differences in pooled library volumes.

The CDR3 spans 14 residues. Trimming left V 5 bases short and J 5 bases short, with 13 bases between. Germline V lookup: CDR1 MDHEN, CDR2 SYDVKM. Indicated time point: patch test 2, 6 weeks after DPC sensitization. The sample's treatment: therapeutic diphenylcyclopropenone sensitization with weekly scalp DPC. Patch tests were applied only after blood draws. Total RNA was isolated from unfractionated whole blood. As originally analysed: The median was around 91,000 TCRs per sample, ranging 23,224 to 690,600. One entry per CDR3 protein, called by TCRdb with MiXCR from the RACE reads. The V and J calls and clone size are TCRdb's, not the authors'. The sample contains under 90,000 distinct CDR3 sequences, 8.5% of which appear only once. This clonotype was recorded a few times.

This clonotype was obtained from a woman aged 50 to 60 with alopecia areata. Some clones in this sample may be carry-over from other donors' samples. J is TRBJ1-5 and V is TRBV28; possible D gene TRBD1, 5 bases. This specimen consisted of whole blood, obtained in connection with sensitization to the hapten diphenylcyclopropenone (DPC). The CDR3 nucleotides are TGTGCCAGCAGTCCGCCGACAGTCTATCAGCCCCAGCATTTT. Protein product: CASSPPTVYQPQHF.